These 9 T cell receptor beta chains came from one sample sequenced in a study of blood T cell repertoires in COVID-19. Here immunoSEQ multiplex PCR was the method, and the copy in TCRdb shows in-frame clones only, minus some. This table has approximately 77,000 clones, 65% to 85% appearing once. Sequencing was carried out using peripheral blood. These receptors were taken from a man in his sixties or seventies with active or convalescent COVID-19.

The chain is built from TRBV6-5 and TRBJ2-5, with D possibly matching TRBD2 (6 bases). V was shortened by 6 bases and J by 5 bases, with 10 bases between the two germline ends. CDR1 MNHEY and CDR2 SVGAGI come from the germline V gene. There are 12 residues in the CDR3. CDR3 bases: TGTGCCAGCAGCAGGGACTCTGAGACCCAGTACTTC. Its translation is CASSRDSETQYF.

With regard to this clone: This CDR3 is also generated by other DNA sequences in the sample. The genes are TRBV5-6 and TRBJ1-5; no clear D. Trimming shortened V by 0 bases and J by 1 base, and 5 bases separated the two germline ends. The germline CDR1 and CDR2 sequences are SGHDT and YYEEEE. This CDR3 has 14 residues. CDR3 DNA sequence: TGTGCCAGCAGCTTGGGTCTCAGCAATCAGCCCCAGCATTTT. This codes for CASSLGLSNQPQHF.

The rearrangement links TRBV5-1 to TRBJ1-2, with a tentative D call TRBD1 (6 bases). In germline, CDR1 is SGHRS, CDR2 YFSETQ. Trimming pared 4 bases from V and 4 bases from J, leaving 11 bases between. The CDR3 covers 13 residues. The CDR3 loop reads CASSLTGTYGYTF. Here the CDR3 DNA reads TGCGCCAGCAGCCTTACAGGGACCTATGGCTACACCTTC.

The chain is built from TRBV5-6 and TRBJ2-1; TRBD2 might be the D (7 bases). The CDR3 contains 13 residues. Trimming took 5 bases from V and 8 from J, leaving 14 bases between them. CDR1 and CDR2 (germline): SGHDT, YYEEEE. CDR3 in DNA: TGTGCCAGCAGGCGGGGGCTCGGAGATGAGCAGTTCTTC. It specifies CASRRGLGDEQFF.

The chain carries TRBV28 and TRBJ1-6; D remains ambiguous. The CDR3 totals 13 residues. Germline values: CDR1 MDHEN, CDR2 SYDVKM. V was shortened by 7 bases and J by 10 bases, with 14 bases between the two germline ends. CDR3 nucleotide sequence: TGTGCCAGCACCCCAGCGGAATCGTCACCCCTCCACTTT. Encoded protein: CASTPAESSPLHF.

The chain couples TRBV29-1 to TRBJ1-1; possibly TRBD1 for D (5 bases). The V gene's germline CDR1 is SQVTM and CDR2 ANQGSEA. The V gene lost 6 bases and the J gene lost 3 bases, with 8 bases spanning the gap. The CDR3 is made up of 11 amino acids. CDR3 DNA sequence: TGCAGCGTACAGGCCTACACTGAAGCTTTCTTT. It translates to CSVQAYTEAFF.

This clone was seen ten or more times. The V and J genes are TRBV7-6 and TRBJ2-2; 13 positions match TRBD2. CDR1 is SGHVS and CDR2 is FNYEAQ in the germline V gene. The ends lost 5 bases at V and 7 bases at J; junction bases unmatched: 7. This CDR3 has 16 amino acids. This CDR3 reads CASSDTSGGVGGELFF. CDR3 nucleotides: TGTGCCAGCAGCGATACTAGCGGGGGGGTCGGCGGGGAGCTGTTTTTT.

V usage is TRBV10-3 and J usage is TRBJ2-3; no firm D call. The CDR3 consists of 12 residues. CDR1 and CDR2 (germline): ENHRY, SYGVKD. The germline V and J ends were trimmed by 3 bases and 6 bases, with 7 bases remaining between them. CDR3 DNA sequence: TGTGCCATCAGTGAATTTTCTGATACGCAGTATTTT. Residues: CAISEFSDTQYF.

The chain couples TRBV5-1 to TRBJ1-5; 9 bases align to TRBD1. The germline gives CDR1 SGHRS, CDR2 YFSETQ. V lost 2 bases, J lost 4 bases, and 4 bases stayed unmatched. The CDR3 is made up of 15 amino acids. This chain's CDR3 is CASSLQGAGNQPQHF. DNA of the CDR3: TGCGCCAGCAGCTTACAGGGGGCTGGAAATCAGCCCCAGCATTTT. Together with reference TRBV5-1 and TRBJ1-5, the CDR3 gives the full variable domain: KAGVTQTPRYLIKTRGQQVTLSCSPISGHRSVSWYQQTPGQGLQFLFEYFSETQRNKGNFPGRFSGRQFSNSRSEMNVSTLELGDSALYLCASSLQGAGNQPQHFGDGTRLSIL.